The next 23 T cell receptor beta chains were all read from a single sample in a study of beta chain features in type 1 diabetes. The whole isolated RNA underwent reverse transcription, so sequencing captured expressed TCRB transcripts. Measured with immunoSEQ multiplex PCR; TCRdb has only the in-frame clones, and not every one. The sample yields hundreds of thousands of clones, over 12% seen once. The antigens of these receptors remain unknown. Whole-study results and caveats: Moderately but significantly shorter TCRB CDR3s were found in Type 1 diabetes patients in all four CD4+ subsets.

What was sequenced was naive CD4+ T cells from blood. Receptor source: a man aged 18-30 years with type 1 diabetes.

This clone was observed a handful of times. This CDR3 is CASSLGGGGRTEAFF. In nucleotides, the CDR3 is TGTGCCAGCAGCTTAGGAGGTGGGGGAAGGACTGAAGCTTTCTTT. J is TRBJ1-1 and V is TRBV7-2; TRBD1 is a possible D gene (5 bases). The V end lost 1 base, the J end lost 5 bases, and 14 bases lay between the germline ends. Germline CDR1 SGHTA, CDR2 FQGNSA. CDR3 length equals 15 residues. Together with reference TRBV7-2 and TRBJ1-1, the CDR3 gives the full variable domain: GAGVSQSPSNKVTEKGKDVELRCDPISGHTALYWYRQSLGQGLEFLIYFQGNSAPDKSGLPSDRFSAERTGGSVSTLTIQRTQQEDSAVYLCASSLGGGGRTEAFFGQGTRLTVV.

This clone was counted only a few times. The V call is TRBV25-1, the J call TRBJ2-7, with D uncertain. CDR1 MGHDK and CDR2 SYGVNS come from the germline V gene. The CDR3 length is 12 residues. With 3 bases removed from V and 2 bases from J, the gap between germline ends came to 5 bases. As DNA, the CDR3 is TGTGCCAGCAGTGATGGTACCTACGAGCAGTACTTC. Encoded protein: CASSDGTYEQYF.

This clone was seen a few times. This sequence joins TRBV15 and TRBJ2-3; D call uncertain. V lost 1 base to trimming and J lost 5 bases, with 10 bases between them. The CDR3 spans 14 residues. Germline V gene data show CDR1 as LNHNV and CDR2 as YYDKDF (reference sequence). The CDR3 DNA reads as TGTGCCACCAGCAGAGGACCCTTGGGAGATACGCAGTATTTT. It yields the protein CATSRGPLGDTQYF.

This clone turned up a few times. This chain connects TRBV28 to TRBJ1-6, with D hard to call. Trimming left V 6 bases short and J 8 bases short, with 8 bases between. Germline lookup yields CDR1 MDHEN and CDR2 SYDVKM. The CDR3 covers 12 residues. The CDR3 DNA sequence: TGTGCCAGCAGGATTACCGATTCACCCCTCCACTTT. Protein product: CASRITDSPLHF.

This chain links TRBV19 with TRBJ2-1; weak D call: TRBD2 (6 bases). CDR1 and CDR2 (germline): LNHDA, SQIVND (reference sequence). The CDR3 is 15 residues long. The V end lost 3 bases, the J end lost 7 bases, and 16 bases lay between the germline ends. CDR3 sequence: CASSILREARNEQFF. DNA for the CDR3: TGTGCCAGTAGTATTCTCAGGGAGGCCAGAAATGAGCAGTTCTTC.

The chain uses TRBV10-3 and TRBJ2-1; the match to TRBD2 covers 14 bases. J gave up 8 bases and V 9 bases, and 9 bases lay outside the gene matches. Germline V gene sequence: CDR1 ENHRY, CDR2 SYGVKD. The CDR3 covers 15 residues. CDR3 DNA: TGTGCCATAGCCGGGACTAGCGGGAGCAGAGATGAGCAGTTCTTC. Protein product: CAIAGTSGSRDEQFF.

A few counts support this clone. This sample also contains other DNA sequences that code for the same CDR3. DNA for the CDR3: TGTGCCTGGAGTGGTCAGGGGGCTGGGGCCAACGTCCTGACTTTC. This encodes CAWSGQGAGANVLTF. The chain employs TRBV30 and TRBJ2-6; 7 bases line up with TRBD1. The V gene end was trimmed by 1 base and the J gene end by 2 bases; junction bases not matched to a gene: 2. This CDR3 comprises 15 residues. CDR1 is GTSNPN and CDR2 is SVGIG in the germline V gene (reference sequence).

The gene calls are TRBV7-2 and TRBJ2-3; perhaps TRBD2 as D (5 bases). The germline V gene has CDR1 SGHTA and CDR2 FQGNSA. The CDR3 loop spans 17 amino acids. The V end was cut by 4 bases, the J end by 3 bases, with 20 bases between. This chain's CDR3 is CASSSDMRAYGTDTQYF. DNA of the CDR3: TGTGCCAGCAGCTCCGATATGCGGGCCTATGGGACAGATACGCAGTATTTT.

CDR3 loop: CSVFPLNTEAFF. DNA of the CDR3: TGCAGCGTCTTCCCCCTCAACACTGAAGCTTTCTTT. The chain couples TRBV29-1 to TRBJ1-1; no clear D. Germline V gene sequence: CDR1 SQVTM, CDR2 ANQGSEA. V was shortened by 6 bases and J by 2 bases, with 10 bases between the two germline ends. The CDR3 loop spans 12 amino acids.

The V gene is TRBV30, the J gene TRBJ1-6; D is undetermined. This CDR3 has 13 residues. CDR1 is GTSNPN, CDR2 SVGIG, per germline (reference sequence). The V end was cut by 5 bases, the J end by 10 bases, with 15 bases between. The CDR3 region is CAWAKTPSSPLHF. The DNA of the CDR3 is TGTGCCTGGGCGAAGACGCCGAGCTCACCCCTCCACTTT.

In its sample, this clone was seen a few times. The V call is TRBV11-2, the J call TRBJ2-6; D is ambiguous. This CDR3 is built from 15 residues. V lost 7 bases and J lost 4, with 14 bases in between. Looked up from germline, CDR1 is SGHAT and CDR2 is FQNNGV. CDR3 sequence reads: CASTVTKGGANVLTF. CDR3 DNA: TGTGCCAGCACCGTGACCAAGGGAGGGGCCAACGTCCTGACTTTC.

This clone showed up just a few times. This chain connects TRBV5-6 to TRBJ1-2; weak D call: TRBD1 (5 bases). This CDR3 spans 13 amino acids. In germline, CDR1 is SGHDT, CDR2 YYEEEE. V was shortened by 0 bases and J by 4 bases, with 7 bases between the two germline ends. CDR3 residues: CASSLGQIYGYTF. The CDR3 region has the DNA TGTGCCAGCAGCTTGGGACAGATCTATGGCTACACCTTC.

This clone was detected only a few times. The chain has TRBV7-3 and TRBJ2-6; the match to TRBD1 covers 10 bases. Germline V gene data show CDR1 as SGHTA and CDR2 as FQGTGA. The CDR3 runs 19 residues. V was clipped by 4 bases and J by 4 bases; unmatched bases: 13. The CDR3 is CASSSRTGTGVSGANVLTF. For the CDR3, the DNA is TGTGCCAGCAGCTCGCGAACCGGGACAGGGGTGTCGGGGGCCAACGTCCTGACTTTC.

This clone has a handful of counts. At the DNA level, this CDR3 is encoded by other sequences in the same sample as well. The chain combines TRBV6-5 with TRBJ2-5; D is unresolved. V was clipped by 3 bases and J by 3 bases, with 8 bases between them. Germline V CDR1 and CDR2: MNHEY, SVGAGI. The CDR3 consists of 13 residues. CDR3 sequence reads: CASSYGRKETQYF. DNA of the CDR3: TGTGCCAGCAGTTATGGCAGGAAAGAGACCCAGTACTTC.

The CDR3, as DNA: TGTGCCAGCAGCTTTACGGCTTCGACGGGAGGGACAGATACGCAGTATTTT. Residues: CASSFTASTGGTDTQYF. The chain carries TRBV7-2 and TRBJ2-3; 8 positions match TRBD2. V lost 3 bases and J lost 3; bases outside the gene matches: 11. From germline, CDR1 is SGHTA and CDR2 FQGNSA. This CDR3 is 17 amino acids long.

The CDR3 loop reads CASSRIGGQPQHF. The CDR3 nucleotides read TGTGCCAGCAGTAGAATAGGGGGGCAGCCCCAGCATTTT. V gene TRBV2 combines with J gene TRBJ1-5; TRBD1 is a possible D gene (6 bases). Looked up from germline, CDR1 is SNHLY and CDR2 is FYNNEI. The V end lost 5 bases, the J end lost 7 bases, and 12 bases lay between the germline ends. The CDR3 spans 13 residues.

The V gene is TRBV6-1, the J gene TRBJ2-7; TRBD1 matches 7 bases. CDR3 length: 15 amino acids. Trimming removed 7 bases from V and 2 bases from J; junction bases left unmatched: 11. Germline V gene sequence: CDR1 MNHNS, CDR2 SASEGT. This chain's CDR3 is CASNERGQGTYEQYF. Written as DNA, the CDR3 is TGTGCCAGCAACGAGAGGGGGCAGGGAACCTACGAGCAGTACTTC.

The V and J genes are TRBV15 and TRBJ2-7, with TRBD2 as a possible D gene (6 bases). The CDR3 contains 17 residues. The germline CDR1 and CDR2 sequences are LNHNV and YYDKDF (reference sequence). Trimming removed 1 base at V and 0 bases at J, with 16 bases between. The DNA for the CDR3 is TGTGCCACCAGCAGAGTTGGAGGGTCCTTGAGCTCCTACGAGCAGTACTTC. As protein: CATSRVGGSLSSYEQYF. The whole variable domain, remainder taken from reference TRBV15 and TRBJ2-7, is DAMVIQNPRYQVTQFGKPVTLSCSQTLNHNVMYWYQQKSSQAPKLLFHYYDKDFNNEADTPDNFQSRRPNTSFCFLDIRSPGLGDTAMYLCATSRVGGSLSSYEQYFGPGTRLTVT.

The chain's CDR3 is CASRAYSAGETQYF. The CDR3 nucleotides read TGTGCCAGCAGAGCGTACTCTGCGGGGGAGACCCAGTACTTC. The chain has TRBV6-5 and TRBJ2-5; a weak D match, TRBD2 (6 bases). Germline V CDR1 and CDR2: MNHEY, SVGAGI. CDR3 length: 14 residues. V was shortened by 6 bases and J by 5 bases, with 16 bases between the two germline ends.

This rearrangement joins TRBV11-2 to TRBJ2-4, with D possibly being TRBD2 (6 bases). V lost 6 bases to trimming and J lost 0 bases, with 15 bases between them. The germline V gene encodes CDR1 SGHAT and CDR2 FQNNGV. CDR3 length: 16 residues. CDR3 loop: CASSLQGLLAKNIQYF. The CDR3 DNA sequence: TGTGCCAGCAGTCTCCAGGGACTCCTAGCCAAAAACATTCAGTACTTC.

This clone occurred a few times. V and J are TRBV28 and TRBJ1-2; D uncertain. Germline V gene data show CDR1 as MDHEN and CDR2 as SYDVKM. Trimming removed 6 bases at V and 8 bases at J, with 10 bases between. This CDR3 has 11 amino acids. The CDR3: CASSLQSGYTF. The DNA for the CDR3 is TGTGCCAGCAGCCTCCAGTCCGGCTACACCTTC.

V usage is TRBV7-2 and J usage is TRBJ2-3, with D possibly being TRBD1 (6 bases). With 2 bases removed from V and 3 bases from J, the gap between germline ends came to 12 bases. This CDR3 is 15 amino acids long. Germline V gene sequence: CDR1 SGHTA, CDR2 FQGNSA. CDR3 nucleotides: TGTGCCAGCAGCTTAAGGGGGTTTGTGACAGATACGCAGTATTTT. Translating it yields CASSLRGFVTDTQYF.

CDR3 protein: CASRYRSPLHF. CDR3 DNA: TGTGCCAGCAGGTACAGGTCACCCCTCCACTTT. The chain is built from TRBV2 and TRBJ1-6, with TRBD1 as a possible D gene (5 bases). Germline lookup yields CDR1 SNHLY and CDR2 FYNNEI. V was shortened by 6 bases and J by 10 bases, with 7 bases between the two germline ends. The CDR3 covers 11 residues.